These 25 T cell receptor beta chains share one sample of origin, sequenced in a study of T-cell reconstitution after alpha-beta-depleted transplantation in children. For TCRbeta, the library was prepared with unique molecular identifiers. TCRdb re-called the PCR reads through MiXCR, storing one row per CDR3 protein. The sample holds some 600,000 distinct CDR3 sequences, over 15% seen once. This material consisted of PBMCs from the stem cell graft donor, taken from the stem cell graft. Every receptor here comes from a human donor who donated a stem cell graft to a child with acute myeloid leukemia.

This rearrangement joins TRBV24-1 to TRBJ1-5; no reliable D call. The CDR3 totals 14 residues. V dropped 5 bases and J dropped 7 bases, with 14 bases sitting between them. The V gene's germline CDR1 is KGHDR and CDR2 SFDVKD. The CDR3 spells CATSGSGLEQPQHF. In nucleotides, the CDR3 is TGTGCCACCAGTGGTTCCGGGCTAGAGCAGCCCCAGCATTTT.

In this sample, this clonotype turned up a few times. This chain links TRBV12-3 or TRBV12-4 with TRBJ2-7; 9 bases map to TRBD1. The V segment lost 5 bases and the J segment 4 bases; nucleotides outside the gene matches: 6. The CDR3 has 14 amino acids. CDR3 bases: TGTGCCAGCAGTAGGGGACAGGGCCAGTACGAGCAGTACTTC. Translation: CASSRGQGQYEQYF.

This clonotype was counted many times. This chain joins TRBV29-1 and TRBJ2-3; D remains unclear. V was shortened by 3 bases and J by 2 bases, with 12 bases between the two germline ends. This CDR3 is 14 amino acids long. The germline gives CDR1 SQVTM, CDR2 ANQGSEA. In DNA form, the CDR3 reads TGCAGCGTTGACCGAAAAGACGACACAGATACGCAGTATTTT. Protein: CSVDRKDDTDTQYF.

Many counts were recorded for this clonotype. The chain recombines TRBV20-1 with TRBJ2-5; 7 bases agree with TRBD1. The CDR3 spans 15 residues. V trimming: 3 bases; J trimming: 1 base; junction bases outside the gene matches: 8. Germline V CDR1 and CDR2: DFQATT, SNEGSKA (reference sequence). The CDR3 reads CSASQDRALQETQYF. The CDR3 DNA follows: TGCAGTGCTAGCCAAGACAGGGCACTCCAAGAGACCCAGTACTTC.

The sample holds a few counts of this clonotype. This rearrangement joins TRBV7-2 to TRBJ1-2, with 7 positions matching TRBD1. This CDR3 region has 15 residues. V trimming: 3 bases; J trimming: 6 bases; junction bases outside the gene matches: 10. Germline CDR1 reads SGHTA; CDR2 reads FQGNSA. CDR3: CASSFNRGYADGYTF. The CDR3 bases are TGTGCCAGCAGCTTTAACAGGGGATACGCGGATGGCTACACCTTC.

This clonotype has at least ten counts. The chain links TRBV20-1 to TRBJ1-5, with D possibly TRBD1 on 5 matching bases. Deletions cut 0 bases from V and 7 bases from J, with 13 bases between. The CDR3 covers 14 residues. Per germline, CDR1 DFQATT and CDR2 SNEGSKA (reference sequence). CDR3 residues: CSARDPTGRQPQHF. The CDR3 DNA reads TGCAGTGCTAGAGATCCCACAGGTAGACAGCCCCAGCATTTT.

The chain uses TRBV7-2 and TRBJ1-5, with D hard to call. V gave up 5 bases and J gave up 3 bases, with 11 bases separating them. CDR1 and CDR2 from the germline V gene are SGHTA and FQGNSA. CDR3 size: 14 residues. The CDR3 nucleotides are TGTGCCAGCAGCGCCCCTGGATACAATCAGCCCCAGCATTTT. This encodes CASSAPGYNQPQHF.

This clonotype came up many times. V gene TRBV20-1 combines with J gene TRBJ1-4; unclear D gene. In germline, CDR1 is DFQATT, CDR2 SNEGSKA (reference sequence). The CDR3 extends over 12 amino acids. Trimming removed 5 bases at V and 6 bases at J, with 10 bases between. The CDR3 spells CSALGRDEKLFF. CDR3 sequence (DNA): TGCAGTGCTCTCGGAAGGGATGAAAAACTGTTTTTT.

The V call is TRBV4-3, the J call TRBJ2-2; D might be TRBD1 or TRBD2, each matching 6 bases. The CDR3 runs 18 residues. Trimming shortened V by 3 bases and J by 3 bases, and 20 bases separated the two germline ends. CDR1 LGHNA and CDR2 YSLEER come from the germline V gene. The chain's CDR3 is CASSQTKIRGPYTGELFF. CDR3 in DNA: TGCGCCAGCAGCCAGACCAAAATCCGGGGGCCCTACACCGGGGAGCTGTTTTTT.

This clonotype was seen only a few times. CDR3 in DNA: TGTGCCAGCAGTTTCCGGACAGGGATCGAGCAGTACGTC. This sequence encodes CASSFRTGIEQYV. The genes are TRBV6-5 and TRBJ2-7, with TRBD1 matching over 8 bases. CDR3 length: 13 amino acids. V lost 4 bases and J lost 6; bases outside the gene matches: 5. Germline V gene sequence: CDR1 MNHEY, CDR2 SVGAGI.

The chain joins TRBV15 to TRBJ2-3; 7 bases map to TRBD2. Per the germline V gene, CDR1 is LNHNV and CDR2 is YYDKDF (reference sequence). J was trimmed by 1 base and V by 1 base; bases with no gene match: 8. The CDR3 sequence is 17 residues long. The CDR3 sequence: CATSRGSLAAGTDTQYF. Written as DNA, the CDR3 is TGTGCCACCAGCAGAGGTTCCCTAGCGGCTGGCACAGATACGCAGTATTTT.

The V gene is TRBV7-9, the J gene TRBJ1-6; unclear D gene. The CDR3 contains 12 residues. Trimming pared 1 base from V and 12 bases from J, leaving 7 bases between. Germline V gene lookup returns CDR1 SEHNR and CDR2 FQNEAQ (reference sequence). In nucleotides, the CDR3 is TGTGCCAGCAGCTTAGATCGTGGACCCCTCCACTTT. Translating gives CASSLDRGPLHF.

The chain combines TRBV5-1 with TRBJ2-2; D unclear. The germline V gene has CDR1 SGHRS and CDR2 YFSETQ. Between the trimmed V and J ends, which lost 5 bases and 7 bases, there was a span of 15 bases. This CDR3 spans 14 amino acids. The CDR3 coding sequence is TGCGCCAGCAGTGGCCGGCCAGATTTCGGGGAGCTGTTTTTT. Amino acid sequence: CASSGRPDFGELFF.

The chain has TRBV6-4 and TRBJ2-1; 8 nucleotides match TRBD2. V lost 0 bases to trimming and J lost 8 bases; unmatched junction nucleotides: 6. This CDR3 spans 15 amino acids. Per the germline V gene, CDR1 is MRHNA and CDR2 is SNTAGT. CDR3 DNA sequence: TGTGCCAGCAGTGACTCTAGCGGGGCCGTAGATGAGCAGTTCTTC. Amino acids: CASSDSSGAVDEQFF.

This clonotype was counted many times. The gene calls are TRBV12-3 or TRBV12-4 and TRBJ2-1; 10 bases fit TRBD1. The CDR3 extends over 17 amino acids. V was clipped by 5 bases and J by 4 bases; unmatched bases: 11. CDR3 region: CASSLHAGTGDYNEQFF. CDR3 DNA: TGTGCCAGCAGTCTACATGCCGGGACAGGGGATTACAATGAGCAGTTCTTC.

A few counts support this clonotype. CDR3 sequence reads: CASSFVMGGGAKAGELFF. CDR3 in DNA: TGTGCCAGCAGTTTTGTCATGGGAGGGGGCGCGAAGGCCGGGGAGCTGTTTTTT. This sequence joins TRBV12-3 or TRBV12-4 and TRBJ2-2; D may match TRBD1 or TRBD2 (7 bases each). Trimming removed 3 bases at V and 6 bases at J, with 23 bases between. CDR3 length: 18 amino acids.

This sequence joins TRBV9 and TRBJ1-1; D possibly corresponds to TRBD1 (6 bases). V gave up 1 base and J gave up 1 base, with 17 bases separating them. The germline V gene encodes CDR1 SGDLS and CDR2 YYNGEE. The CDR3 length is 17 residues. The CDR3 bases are TGTGCCAGCAGCGTAAACTCAGGGGTTATTGGGAACACTGAAGCTTTCTTT. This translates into CASSVNSGVIGNTEAFF.

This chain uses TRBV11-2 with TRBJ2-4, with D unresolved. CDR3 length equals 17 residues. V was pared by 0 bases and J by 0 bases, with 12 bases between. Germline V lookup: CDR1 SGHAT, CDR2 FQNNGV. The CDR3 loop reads CASSLELGSVAKNIQYF. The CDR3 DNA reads TGTGCCAGCAGCTTAGAATTGGGCAGTGTAGCCAAAAACATTCAGTACTTC.

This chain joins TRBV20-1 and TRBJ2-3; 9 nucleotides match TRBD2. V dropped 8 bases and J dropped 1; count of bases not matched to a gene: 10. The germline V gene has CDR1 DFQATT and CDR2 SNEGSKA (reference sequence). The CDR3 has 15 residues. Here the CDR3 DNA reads TGCAGTCACCGATCGGGACTAGCCGGCACAGATACGCAGTATTTT. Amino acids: CSHRSGLAGTDTQYF.

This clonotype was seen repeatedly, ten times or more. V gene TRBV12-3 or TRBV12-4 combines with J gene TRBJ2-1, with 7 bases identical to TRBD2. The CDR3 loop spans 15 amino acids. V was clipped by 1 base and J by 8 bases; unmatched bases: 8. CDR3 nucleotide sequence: TGTGCCAGCAGTTTAGGGCTAGCGGTACGAGATGAGCAGTTCTTC. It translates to CASSLGLAVRDEQFF.

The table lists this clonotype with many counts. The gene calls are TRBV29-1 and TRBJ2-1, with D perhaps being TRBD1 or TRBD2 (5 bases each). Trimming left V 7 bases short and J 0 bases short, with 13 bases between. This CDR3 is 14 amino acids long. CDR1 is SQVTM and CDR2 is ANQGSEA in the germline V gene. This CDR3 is CSAGAFSSYNEQFF. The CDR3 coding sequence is TGCAGCGCCGGGGCCTTCAGCTCCTACAATGAGCAGTTCTTC.

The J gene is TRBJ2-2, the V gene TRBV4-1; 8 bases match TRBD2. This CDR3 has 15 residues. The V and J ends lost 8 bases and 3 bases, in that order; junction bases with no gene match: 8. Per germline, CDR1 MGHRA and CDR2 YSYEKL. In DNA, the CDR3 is TGCGCCAGCTCCCGTGGAGCGGGGGACACCGGGGAGCTGTTTTTT. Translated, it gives CASSRGAGDTGELFF.

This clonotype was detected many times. The CDR3 nucleotides are TGCAGTGCTAGAGATAGGGGCGGGGGTAATGAAAAACTGTTTTTT. Protein product: CSARDRGGGNEKLFF. The V call is TRBV20-1, the J call TRBJ1-4; a weak D match, TRBD1 (5 bases). Trimming left V 0 bases short and J 4 bases short, with 12 bases between. This CDR3 contains 15 residues. Germline V gene data show CDR1 as DFQATT and CDR2 as SNEGSKA (reference sequence).

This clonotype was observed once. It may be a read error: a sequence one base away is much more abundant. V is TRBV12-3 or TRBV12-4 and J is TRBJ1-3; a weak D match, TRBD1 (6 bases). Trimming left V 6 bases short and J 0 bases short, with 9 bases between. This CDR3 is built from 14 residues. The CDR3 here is CASRNRASGNTIYF. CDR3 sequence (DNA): TGTGCCAGCAGGAACAGGGCCTCTGGAAACACCATATATTTT.

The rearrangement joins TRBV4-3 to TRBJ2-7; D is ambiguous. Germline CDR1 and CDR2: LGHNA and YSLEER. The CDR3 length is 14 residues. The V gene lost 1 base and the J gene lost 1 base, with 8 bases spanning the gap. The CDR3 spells CASSQAVQSYEQYF. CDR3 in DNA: TGCGCCAGCAGCCAAGCGGTGCAGTCCTACGAGCAGTACTTC.